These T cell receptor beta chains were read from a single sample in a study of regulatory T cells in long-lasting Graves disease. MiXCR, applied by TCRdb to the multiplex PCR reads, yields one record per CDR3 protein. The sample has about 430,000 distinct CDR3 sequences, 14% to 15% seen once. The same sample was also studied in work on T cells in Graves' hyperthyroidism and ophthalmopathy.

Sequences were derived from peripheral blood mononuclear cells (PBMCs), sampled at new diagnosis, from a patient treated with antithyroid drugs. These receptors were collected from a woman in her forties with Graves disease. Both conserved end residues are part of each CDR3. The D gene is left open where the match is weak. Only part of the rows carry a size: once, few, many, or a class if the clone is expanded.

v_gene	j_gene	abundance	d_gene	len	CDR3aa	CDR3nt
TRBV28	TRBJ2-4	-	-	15	CASSLVSGAKNIQYF	TGTGCCAGCAGTTTGGTCAGCGGGGCCAAAAACATTCAGTACTTC
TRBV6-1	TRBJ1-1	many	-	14	CASGRQRMNTEAFF	TGTGCCAGCGGGAGACAGCGAATGAACACTGAAGCTTTCTTT
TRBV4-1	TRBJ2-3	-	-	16	CASSLGLGGSTDTQYF	TGCGCCAGCAGCCTCGGACTGGGGGGATCCACAGATACGCAGTATTTT
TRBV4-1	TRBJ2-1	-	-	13	CASSQDLAGWMFF	TGCGCCAGCAGCCAAGACCTCGCCGGTTGGATGTTCTTC
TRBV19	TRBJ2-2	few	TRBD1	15	CASSVGQGLYGELFF	TGTGCCAGTAGTGTGGGACAGGGCTTGTACGGGGAGCTGTTTTTT
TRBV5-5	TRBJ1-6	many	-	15	CASSQDESDDSPLHF	TGTGCCAGCAGCCAGGACGAATCCGACGATTCACCCCTCCACTTT
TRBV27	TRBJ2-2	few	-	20	CASSLPRSRGRDERTGELFF	TGTGCCAGCAGTTTACCCCGGTCCAGGGGACGAGATGAACGAACCGGGGAGCTGTTTTTT
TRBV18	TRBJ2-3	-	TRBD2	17	CASSPSIAGVGADTQYF	TGTGCCAGCTCACCATCCATAGCGGGAGTGGGCGCAGATACGCAGTATTTT
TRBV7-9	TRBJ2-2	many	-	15	CASSFSGLNTGELFF	TGTGCCAGCAGCTTTAGCGGCCTTAACACCGGGGAGCTGTTTTTT
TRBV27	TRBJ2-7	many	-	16	CASSPHGQQNSYEQYF	TGTGCCAGCAGTCCCCACGGGCAGCAAAACTCCTACGAGCAGTACTTC
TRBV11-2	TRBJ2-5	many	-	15	CASSLERTNQETQYF	TGTGCCAGCAGCTTAGAGAGGACAAACCAAGAGACCCAGTACTTC
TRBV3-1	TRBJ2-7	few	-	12	CASNAGGYEQYF	TGTGCCAGCAACGCCGGGGGTTACGAGCAGTACTTC
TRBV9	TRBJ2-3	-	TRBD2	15	CASSVSGTSTNTQYF	TGTGCCAGCAGCGTGAGCGGGACTAGCACAAATACGCAGTATTTT
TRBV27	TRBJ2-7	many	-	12	CASSPLGYEQYF	TGTGCCAGCAGTCCCCTAGGGTACGAGCAGTACTTC
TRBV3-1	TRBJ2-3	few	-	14	CASSPSDGADTQYF	TGTGCCAGCAGCCCTAGCGATGGGGCAGATACGCAGTATTTT
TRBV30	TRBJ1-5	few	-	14	CAWSVGYSNQPQHF	TGTGCCTGGAGTGTGGGGTATAGCAATCAGCCCCAGCATTTT
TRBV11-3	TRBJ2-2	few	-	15	CASSPYRGETGELFF	TGTGCCAGCAGCCCCTACCGTGGGGAAACCGGGGAGCTGTTTTTT
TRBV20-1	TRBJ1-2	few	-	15	CSARRSRDRDYGYTF	TGCAGTGCTAGGCGCTCCCGGGACCGAGACTATGGCTACACCTTC
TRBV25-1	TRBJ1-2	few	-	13	CASSDGAFGGYTF	TGTGCCAGCAGTGATGGGGCATTCGGTGGCTACACCTTC
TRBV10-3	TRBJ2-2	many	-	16	CAISARDPRNTGELFF	TGTGCCATCAGTGCCCGGGACCCCAGAAACACCGGGGAGCTGTTTTTT
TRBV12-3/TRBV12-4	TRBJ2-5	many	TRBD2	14	CASSLRGALETQYF	TGTGCCAGCAGTTTGCGGGGGGCGCTGGAGACCCAGTACTTC
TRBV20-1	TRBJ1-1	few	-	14	CSARDDRGNTEAFF	TGCAGTGCTAGAGATGACCGAGGGAACACTGAAGCTTTCTTT
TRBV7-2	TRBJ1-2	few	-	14	CASSLVAGGYGYTF	TGTGCCAGCAGCTTAGTGGCCGGGGGCTATGGCTACACCTTC
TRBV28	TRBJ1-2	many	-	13	CASSREAPGGYTF	TGTGCCAGCAGCAGGGAAGCCCCGGGGGGCTACACCTTC
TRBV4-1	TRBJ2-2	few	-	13	CASSLSGDRELFF	TGCGCCAGCAGCCTAAGCGGGGACAGGGAGCTGTTTTTT
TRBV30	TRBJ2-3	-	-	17	CAWRQGARRGYTDTQYF	TGTGCCTGGAGACAGGGTGCCAGACGAGGGTACACAGATACGCAGTATTTT
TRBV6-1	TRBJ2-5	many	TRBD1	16	CASTPGTGGGQETQYF	TGTGCCAGCACCCCGGGGACAGGGGGTGGCCAAGAGACCCAGTACTTC
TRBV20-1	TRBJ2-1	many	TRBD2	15	CSALRGAGGPHEQFF	TGCAGTGCCCTTAGAGGAGCGGGAGGGCCGCATGAGCAGTTCTTC
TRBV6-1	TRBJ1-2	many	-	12	CASSPPLGGYTF	TGTGCCAGCAGTCCACCCTTGGGCGGCTACACCTTC
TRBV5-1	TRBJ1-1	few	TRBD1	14	CASSLYRGNTEAFF	TGCGCCAGCAGCTTGTACAGGGGGAACACTGAAGCTTTCTTT
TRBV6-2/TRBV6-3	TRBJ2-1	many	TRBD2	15	CASSYNPSGSYEQFF	TGTGCCAGCAGTTACAACCCTAGCGGGTCCTATGAGCAGTTCTTC
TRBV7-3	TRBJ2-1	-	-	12	CASSLTWGEQFF	TGTGCCAGCAGCTTAACCTGGGGTGAGCAGTTCTTC
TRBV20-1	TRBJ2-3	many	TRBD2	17	CSARSPGLAGATDTQYF	TGCAGTGCTAGATCCCCGGGACTAGCGGGAGCCACAGATACGCAGTATTTT
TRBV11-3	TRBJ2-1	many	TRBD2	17	CASSLELAPSSYNEQFF	TGTGCCAGCAGCTTAGAACTAGCGCCCAGCTCCTACAATGAGCAGTTCTTC
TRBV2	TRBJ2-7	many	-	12	CATRGDPSEQYF	TGTGCCACAAGGGGGGATCCAAGCGAGCAGTACTTC
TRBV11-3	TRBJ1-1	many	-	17	CASSLDPVPPMNTEAFF	TGTGCCAGCAGCTTAGATCCAGTTCCCCCTATGAACACTGAAGCTTTCTTT
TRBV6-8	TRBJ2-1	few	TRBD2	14	CASSSSGDYNEQFF	TGTGCCAGCAGTTCTAGCGGGGATTACAATGAGCAGTTCTTC
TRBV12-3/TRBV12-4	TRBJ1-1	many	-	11	CASRLASEAFF	TGTGCCAGCAGATTGGCCTCTGAAGCTTTCTTT
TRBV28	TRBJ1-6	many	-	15	CASSPGNSYNSPLHF	TGTGCCAGCAGTCCCGGTAACTCCTATAATTCACCCCTCCACTTT
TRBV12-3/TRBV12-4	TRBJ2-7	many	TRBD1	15	CASSLLGQGATEQYF	TGTGCCAGCAGTTTACTGGGACAGGGCGCGACCGAGCAGTACTTC
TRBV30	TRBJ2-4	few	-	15	CAWSVGGRKGNIQYF	TGTGCCTGGAGTGTAGGGGGGCGAAAGGGAAACATTCAGTACTTC
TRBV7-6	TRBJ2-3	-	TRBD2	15	CASSRTSGRADTQYF	TGTGCCAGCAGCCGGACTAGCGGGAGGGCAGATACGCAGTATTTT
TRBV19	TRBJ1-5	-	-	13	CASSGRVDQPQHF	TGTGCCAGTAGTGGGAGGGTGGATCAGCCCCAGCATTTT
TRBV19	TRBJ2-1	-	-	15	CASSIPSFGHNEQFF	TGTGCCAGTAGTATTCCCAGCTTCGGTCATAATGAGCAGTTCTTC